The text below deals with one T cell receptor (beta chain). Its target is unknown. Via 5' RACE with UMI labels, TRB cDNA libraries were prepared. TCRdb reprocessed the 5' RACE reads and keeps a single row for each CDR3 protein, giving no DNA. The sample includes tens of thousands of distinct CDR3 sequences. This CDR3 spans 14 amino acids. Per the germline V gene, CDR1 is SGHRS and CDR2 is YFSETQ. Naive CD8+ T cells had a CD45RO-CCR7+CD27+CD95- phenotype. This sample is part of a study of CXCR3-negative and CXCR3-positive naive CD8 T cells. The study, taken as a whole, reports: Surface CD5 matched across naive subsets, and TRB CDR3 properties served to infer TCR strength.

J is TRBJ2-1 and V is TRBV5-1; TCRdb returns TRBD1, unconfirmable since there is no DNA. The source of this sequence is a human donor in good health. Some clones in this sample may be carry-over from other donors' samples. The source material was naive CXCR3- CD8+ T cells from blood. Subset of the sample: CD45RO-CCR7+CD27+CD95- naive CD8+ T cells lacking CXCR3 (TNR3-). CDR3 region: CASSFGQGVYEQFF.